The clone carrying this T cell receptor (beta chain) was detected only once. These data originate in a study of blood T cell repertoires in COVID-19. Study overall: T cells, B-cell-depleted T cells, or PBMCs provided the cDNA or gDNA that served as material.

Original data processing: The assay estimated nucleated cells by amplifying reference gene primers. Measured with immunoSEQ multiplex PCR; TCRdb has only the in-frame clones, and not every one. V, J and clone size derive from that table, while D and trimming were established from the DNA sequence. The repertoire includes tens of thousands of clones, 90% of them detected once, and roughly 3.1% sits in the top ten. Material for sequencing was peripheral blood. The sequence derives from a man in his fifties or sixties with active COVID-19.

CDR3: CASSGTGRRTDTQYF. DNA for the CDR3: TGTGCCAGTAGTGGTACAGGGAGACGCACAGATACGCAGTATTTT. V usage is TRBV19 and J usage is TRBJ2-3; tentative D call: TRBD1 (6 bases). Germline V gene data show CDR1 as LNHDA and CDR2 as SQIVND (reference sequence). V was cut by 5 bases and J by 1 base, with 13 bases left in between. This CDR3 contains 15 residues.